Below are 32 T cell receptor beta chains sequenced from a single sample in a study of blood T cell repertoires in COVID-19. Produced via immunoSEQ multiplex PCR; TCRdb's table is partial and in-frame only. The sample shows some 300,000 clones, roughly 91% of them seen only once. Specimen: PBMCs or T cells enriched from blood (not recorded which). The receptor set was obtained from a woman between 45 and 65 years old who had been exposed to COVID-19.

The chain has TRBV4-1 and TRBJ1-4; D is uncertain. Germline assignment: CDR1 MGHRA and CDR2 YSYEKL. This CDR3 has 15 residues. The ends were cut back, 0 bases at V and 5 bases at J, with 10 bases in the middle. The CDR3 DNA follows: TGCGCCAGCAGCCAAGATCGGAGCCGGAATGAAAAACTGTTTTTT. Encoded protein: CASSQDRSRNEKLFF.

This sequence joins TRBV6-5 and TRBJ2-2, with 11 bases fitting TRBD2. The germline gives CDR1 MNHEY, CDR2 SVGAGI. The V gene end was trimmed by 8 bases and the J gene end by 1 base; junction bases not matched to a gene: 3. CDR3 length equals 15 residues. The CDR3 protein is CASATSGVNTGELFF. DNA of the CDR3: TGTGCCAGCGCGACTAGCGGGGTGAACACCGGGGAGCTGTTTTTT.

This clone has a single count. This specimen includes other DNA sequences encoding the same CDR3. V is TRBV10-3 and J is TRBJ2-5, with 8 bases fitting TRBD1. V gave up 4 bases and J gave up 0 bases; unmatched junction bases: 7. Germline V gene data show CDR1 as ENHRY and CDR2 as SYGVKD. The CDR3 runs to 16 residues. Written as DNA, the CDR3 is TGTGCCATCAGTGCCAGGGACAGGCTGTACCAAGAGACCCAGTACTTC. It specifies CAISARDRLYQETQYF.

This chain joins TRBV5-1 and TRBJ2-7; TRBD1 is a possible D gene (6 bases). The length of the CDR3 is 14 residues. Germline CDR1 and CDR2: SGHRS and YFSETQ. V dropped 5 bases and J dropped 3 bases, with 15 bases sitting between them. CDR3 DNA sequence: TGCGCCAGCAGTTCGGGACACTCGAGCTACGAGCAGTACTTC. Its protein product is CASSSGHSSYEQYF.

The chain has TRBV3-1 (or the pseudogene TRBV3-2) and TRBJ1-5; the match to TRBD1 covers 12 bases. Germline trimming cut 2 bases from V and 1 base from J; bases unmatched to any gene: 6. CDR1 and CDR2 (germline): LGHDT, YNNKEL (reference sequence). There are 18 residues in the CDR3. The CDR3 sequence is CASSQSGTGGGSNQPQHF. Written as DNA, the CDR3 is TGTGCCAGCAGCCAAAGTGGGACAGGGGGCGGAAGCAATCAGCCCCAGCATTTT.

J is TRBJ2-3 and V is TRBV5-1; 9 bases are shared with TRBD1. Unmatched junction bases numbered 6, after V lost 4 bases and J lost 3 bases. The CDR3 length is 15 residues. CDR1 and CDR2 (germline): SGHRS, YFSETQ. CDR3 bases: TGCGCCAGCAGCGGGGGGACAGGGACGACAGATACGCAGTATTTT. Its protein product is CASSGGTGTTDTQYF.

The chain employs TRBV5-1 and TRBJ1-2, with 9 bases identical to TRBD1. The ends lost 7 bases at V and 3 bases at J; junction bases unmatched: 1. The CDR3 consists of 12 residues. The germline V gene encodes CDR1 SGHRS and CDR2 YFSETQ. The CDR3 nucleotides read TGCGCCAGCCGGACAGGGGACTATGGCTACACCTTC. Translated: CASRTGDYGYTF.

This clone appeared a single time. The V gene is TRBV5-1, the J gene TRBJ2-7, with a possible D match to TRBD2 (6 bases). The CDR3 is made up of 14 amino acids. Germline V gene sequence: CDR1 SGHRS, CDR2 YFSETQ. V was trimmed by 4 bases and J by 7 bases, leaving 18 bases between them. The CDR3: CASSDGTGLLEQYF. The CDR3 nucleotides read TGCGCCAGCAGCGATGGGACGGGACTTTTAGAGCAGTACTTC.

The chain employs TRBV5-1 and TRBJ2-7; possible D gene TRBD2, 6 bases. CDR1 SGHRS and CDR2 YFSETQ come from the germline V gene. This CDR3 region has 17 residues. Trimming shortened V by 2 bases and J by 3 bases, and 21 bases separated the two germline ends. In DNA form, the CDR3 reads TGCGCCAGCAGCTTCACGGGAGATACGAGAAATTTCTACGAGCAGTACTTC. It specifies CASSFTGDTRNFYEQYF.

This rearrangement joins TRBV29-1 to TRBJ1-1; D possibly corresponds to TRBD1 (5 bases). CDR1 and CDR2 (germline): SQVTM, ANQGSEA. V was clipped by 1 base and J by 1 base, with 7 bases between them. This CDR3 contains 13 residues. The CDR3, as DNA: TGCAGCGTTGAAGGGGGCGGGAACACTGAAGCTTTCTTT. As protein: CSVEGGGNTEAFF.

The rearrangement joins TRBV3-1 (or the pseudogene TRBV3-2) to TRBJ2-6; 11 bases map to TRBD2. This CDR3 has 20 residues. CDR1 is LGHDT, CDR2 YNNKEL, per germline (reference sequence). Trimming cost V 1 base and J 4 bases; bases outside gene matches: 12. In DNA form, the CDR3 reads TGTGCCAGCAGCCAAGGGCCCCTAGCGGGGGGACCAGGGGGGGCCAACGTCCTGACTTTC. Its protein is CASSQGPLAGGPGGANVLTF.

This chain connects TRBV3-1 (or the pseudogene TRBV3-2) to TRBJ1-2; no firm D call. Per the germline V gene, CDR1 is LGHDT and CDR2 is YNNKEL (reference sequence). V was trimmed by 4 bases and J by 2 bases, leaving 5 bases between them. The CDR3 covers 12 residues. CDR3 region: CASSRRNYGYTF. For the CDR3, the DNA is TGTGCCAGCAGCCGGAGGAACTATGGCTACACCTTC.

The CDR3 here is CASLRGVGQPQHF. The CDR3 region has the DNA TGTGCCAGCCTAAGGGGCGTGGGCCAGCCCCAGCATTTT. This chain uses TRBV28 with TRBJ1-5, with a tentative D call TRBD1 (5 bases). Germline lookup yields CDR1 MDHEN and CDR2 SYDVKM. The length of the CDR3 is 13 residues. V was cut by 8 bases and J by 7 bases, with 15 bases left in between.

The rearrangement uses TRBV28 and TRBJ2-7, with TRBD1 matching 9 bases. V shed 7 bases, J shed 9 bases, and the junction held 7 bases outside the gene matches. This CDR3 contains 12 residues. The germline CDR1 and CDR2 sequences are MDHEN and SYDVKM. The CDR3 bases are TGTGCCAGCACTGGGACAGGGAGGGCGCAGTACTTC. This translates into CASTGTGRAQYF. The full variable domain, with the rest looked up from reference TRBV28 and TRBJ2-7, is DVKVTQSSRYLVKRTGEKVFLECVQDMDHENMFWYRQDPGLGLRLIYFSYDVKMKEKGDIPEGYSVSREKKERFSLILESASTNQTSMYLCASTGTGRAQYFGPGTRLTVT.

This clone has only a few counts. V and J are TRBV28 and TRBJ1-3, with D perhaps TRBD1 (6 bases). The CDR3 is made up of 16 amino acids. CDR1 and CDR2 (germline): MDHEN, SYDVKM. Trimming removed 5 bases from V and 0 bases from J, with 14 bases in between. This CDR3 reads CASSGPTGSSGNTIYF. As DNA, the CDR3 is TGTGCCAGCAGTGGCCCGACAGGAAGCTCTGGAAACACCATATATTTT.

The chain joins TRBV25-1 to TRBJ2-5; TRBD1 matches at 8 bases. CDR3 length: 14 amino acids. Germline loops: CDR1 MGHDK, CDR2 SYGVNS. The V gene end was trimmed by 2 bases and the J gene end by 5 bases; junction bases not matched to a gene: 4. The CDR3 sequence: CASSEGQGWETQYF. CDR3 DNA sequence: TGTGCCAGCAGTGAAGGACAGGGTTGGGAGACCCAGTACTTC.

The V call is TRBV6-5, the J call TRBJ1-6; D is perhaps TRBD1 (6 bases). Looked up from germline, CDR1 is MNHEY and CDR2 is SVGAGI. The CDR3 has 13 residues. V dropped 2 bases and J dropped 10 bases, with 9 bases sitting between them. In nucleotides, the CDR3 is TGTGCCAGCAGTTACACAGGGAACTCACCCCTCCACTTT. This sequence encodes CASSYTGNSPLHF.

The chain carries TRBV28 and TRBJ1-1; 11 bases map to TRBD1. V lost 5 bases, J lost 5 bases, and 7 bases stayed unmatched. The CDR3 runs to 15 residues. The germline V gene has CDR1 MDHEN and CDR2 SYDVKM. CDR3 in amino acids: CASSLKGQGGTEAFF. The CDR3, as DNA: TGTGCCAGCAGTCTAAAGGGACAGGGGGGGACTGAAGCTTTCTTT.

The rearrangement links TRBV28 to TRBJ1-5, with TRBD1 as a possible D gene (6 bases). V was trimmed by 4 bases and J by 4 bases, leaving 14 bases between them. This CDR3 is 15 amino acids long. Germline V CDR1 and CDR2: MDHEN, SYDVKM. CDR3 sequence (DNA): TGTGCCAGCAGTTGGGGTGGGGGCGGTAATCAGCCCCAGCATTTT. It yields the protein CASSWGGGGNQPQHF. Combining the CDR3 with reference TRBV28 and TRBJ1-5 gives the whole variable domain DVKVTQSSRYLVKRTGEKVFLECVQDMDHENMFWYRQDPGLGLRLIYFSYDVKMKEKGDIPEGYSVSREKKERFSLILESASTNQTSMYLCASSWGGGGNQPQHFGDGTRLSIL.

V is TRBV5-1 and J is TRBJ1-1; D unclear. This CDR3 is 15 amino acids long. Trimming took 2 bases from V and 1 from J, leaving 12 bases between them. From germline, CDR1 is SGHRS and CDR2 YFSETQ. The CDR3 nucleotides read TGCGCCAGCAGCTTTTCCCCAACTCCGAACACTGAAGCTTTCTTT. Residues: CASSFSPTPNTEAFF.

This sequence joins TRBV7-8 and TRBJ2-1, with D perhaps matching TRBD1 (7 bases). The CDR3 totals 13 residues. Between the trimmed V and J ends, which lost 3 bases and 8 bases, there was a span of 11 bases. CDR1 SGHVS and CDR2 FQNEAQ come from the germline V gene. CDR3 protein: CASSFPRGDEQFF. CDR3 nucleotide sequence: TGTGCCAGCAGCTTTCCCAGGGGGGATGAGCAGTTCTTC.

V gene TRBV7-2 combines with J gene TRBJ2-2, with 9 bases identical to TRBD2. The germline gives CDR1 SGHTA, CDR2 FQGNSA. This CDR3 has 19 amino acids. After removal of 1 base from V and 0 bases from J, the junction contained 9 bases not matched to a gene. For the CDR3, the DNA is TGTGCCAGCAGCTTAGGGCCCCTAGCTAGCGGGGCGAACACCGGGGAGCTGTTTTTT. Its translation is CASSLGPLASGANTGELFF.

This chain uses TRBV7-9 with TRBJ2-2; TRBD1 aligns across 7 bases. With V trimmed by 4 bases and J by 5 bases, 16 bases remained unmatched. Per germline, CDR1 SEHNR and CDR2 FQNEAQ (reference sequence). The length of the CDR3 is 18 residues. The CDR3 is CASSSTLTRQGGTGELFF. CDR3 coding DNA: TGTGCCAGCAGCTCAACATTAACTAGACAGGGTGGGACCGGGGAGCTGTTTTTT.

The chain carries TRBV7-6 and TRBJ2-7; perhaps TRBD2 as D (5 bases). The germline V and J ends were trimmed by 1 base and 2 bases, with 12 bases remaining between them. This CDR3 has 15 residues. Germline-derived CDR1 and CDR2 are SGHVS and FNYEAQ. CDR3 sequence: CASSLGGPGTYEQYF. As DNA, the CDR3 is TGTGCCAGCAGCTTAGGGGGTCCGGGGACCTACGAGCAGTACTTC.

The genes are TRBV2 and TRBJ2-5; TRBD2 matches at 14 bases. Germline-derived CDR1 and CDR2 are SNHLY and FYNNEI. This CDR3 region has 15 residues. Trimming at V came to 5 bases and at J to 9 bases, leaving 8 bases not matched to a gene. CDR3 loop: CASSPGTSGGHSQYF. CDR3 nucleotides: TGTGCCAGCAGTCCCGGGACTAGCGGGGGACATTCCCAGTACTTC.

The CDR3 DNA follows: TGTGCCAGCAGGGGCATCATTGACCCTCATTACACCGGGGAGCTGTTTTTT. This gives the protein CASRGIIDPHYTGELFF. V and J are TRBV2 and TRBJ2-2; D is unresolved. The CDR3 length is 17 residues. The germline V and J ends were trimmed by 6 bases and 3 bases, with 20 bases remaining between them. CDR1 and CDR2 (germline): SNHLY, FYNNEI.

This rearrangement joins TRBV27 to TRBJ2-1; 9 bases are shared with TRBD2. Per germline, CDR1 MNHEY and CDR2 SMNVEV (reference sequence). CDR3 length equals 16 residues. Germline trimming cut 10 bases from V and 0 bases from J; bases unmatched to any gene: 10. CDR3 in amino acids: CATKGSGGSSYNEQFF. CDR3 nucleotides: TGTGCCACCAAGGGTAGCGGGGGTAGCTCCTACAATGAGCAGTTCTTC.

CDR3 protein: CASSSTNRGGNEQYF. The DNA of the CDR3 is TGTGCCAGCAGCTCTACTAACAGGGGTGGGAACGAGCAGTACTTC. The rearrangement joins TRBV7-9 to TRBJ2-7, with 7 bases fitting TRBD1. The CDR3 loop spans 15 amino acids. The V segment lost 4 bases and the J segment 5 bases; nucleotides outside the gene matches: 11. Germline V CDR1 and CDR2: SEHNR, FQNEAQ (reference sequence).

This clone was detected only a few times. The chain couples TRBV5-6 to TRBJ2-6; tentative D call: TRBD1 (5 bases). The germline CDR1 and CDR2 sequences are SGHDT and YYEEEE. With 4 bases removed from V and 1 base from J, the gap between germline ends came to 12 bases. The CDR3 is 16 residues long. The CDR3 DNA reads TGTGCCAGCAGCGACTCAGGGCTGTCTGGGGCCAACGTCCTGACTTTC. Encoded protein: CASSDSGLSGANVLTF.

This clone has just one count. The DNA of the CDR3 is TGCAGCGTAGGACAGGGTGTTAGCGGGGGCGATGAGCAGTTCTTC. It yields the protein CSVGQGVSGGDEQFF. The J gene is TRBJ2-1, the V gene TRBV29-1; the D gene is possibly TRBD2 (9 bases). Germline CDR1 is SQVTM and CDR2 is ANQGSEA. V was trimmed by 6 bases and J by 8 bases, leaving 23 bases between them. This CDR3 region has 15 residues.

This chain's CDR3 is CASSQGDYADTQYF. In DNA form, the CDR3 reads TGTGCCAGCAGCCAAGGGGACTACGCAGATACGCAGTATTTT. V is TRBV4-2 and J is TRBJ2-3; 7 nucleotides match TRBD2. CDR3 length: 14 residues. Germline CDR1 is LGHNA and CDR2 is YNFKEQ. The V gene end was trimmed by 1 base and the J gene end by 4 bases; junction bases not matched to a gene: 2.

DNA of the CDR3: TGTGCCAGCAGCTCAAACCCGATACAGGCTAGGGCAGATACGCAGTATTTT. Amino acid sequence: CASSSNPIQARADTQYF. J is TRBJ2-3 and V is TRBV11-2, with D perhaps TRBD1 (5 bases). CDR3 length: 17 residues. CDR1 and CDR2 from the germline V gene are SGHAT and FQNNGV. V gave up 4 bases and J gave up 4 bases, with 21 bases separating them.